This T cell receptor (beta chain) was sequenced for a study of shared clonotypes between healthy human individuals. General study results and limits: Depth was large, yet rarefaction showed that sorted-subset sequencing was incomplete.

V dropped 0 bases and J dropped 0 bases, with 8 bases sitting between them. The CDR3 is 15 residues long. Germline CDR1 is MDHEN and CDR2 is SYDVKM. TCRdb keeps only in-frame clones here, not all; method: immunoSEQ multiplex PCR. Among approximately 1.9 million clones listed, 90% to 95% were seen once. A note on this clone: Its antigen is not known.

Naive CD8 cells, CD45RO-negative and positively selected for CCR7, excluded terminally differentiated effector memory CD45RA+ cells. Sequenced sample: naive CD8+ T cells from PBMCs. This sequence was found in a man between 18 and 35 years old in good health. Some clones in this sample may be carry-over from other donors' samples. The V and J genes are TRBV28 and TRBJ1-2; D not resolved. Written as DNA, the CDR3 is TGTGCCAGCAGTTTATGGGCCAGACCTAACTATGGCTACACCTTC. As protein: CASSLWARPNYGYTF.